The clone carrying this T cell receptor beta chain showed up just a few times. The data stem from a study of T-cell memory formation after mild COVID-19. Germline values: CDR1 SGHKS, CDR2 YYEKEE (reference sequence). The CDR3 consists of 16 residues. V dropped 4 bases and J dropped 0; count of bases not matched to a gene: 9. One entry per CDR3 protein results from TCRdb running MiXCR on the 5' RACE reads. The repertoire holds about 500,000 distinct CDR3 sequences, roughly 22% seen once, with under 15% in the top ten. The clonotype was recovered from an adult woman who had mild COVID-19 (a few samples of this study predate the infection). Cell type and time point are not known. Sequencing was done on a sample of PBMCs or a T cell subset sorted from them (not recorded which). This chain joins TRBV5-5 and TRBJ2-7; 8 nucleotides match TRBD1. For the CDR3, the DNA is TGTGCCAGCAGCGCGCCGGGACAGGTGAGCTCCTACGAGCAGTACTTC. Amino acid sequence: CASSAPGQVSSYEQYF.